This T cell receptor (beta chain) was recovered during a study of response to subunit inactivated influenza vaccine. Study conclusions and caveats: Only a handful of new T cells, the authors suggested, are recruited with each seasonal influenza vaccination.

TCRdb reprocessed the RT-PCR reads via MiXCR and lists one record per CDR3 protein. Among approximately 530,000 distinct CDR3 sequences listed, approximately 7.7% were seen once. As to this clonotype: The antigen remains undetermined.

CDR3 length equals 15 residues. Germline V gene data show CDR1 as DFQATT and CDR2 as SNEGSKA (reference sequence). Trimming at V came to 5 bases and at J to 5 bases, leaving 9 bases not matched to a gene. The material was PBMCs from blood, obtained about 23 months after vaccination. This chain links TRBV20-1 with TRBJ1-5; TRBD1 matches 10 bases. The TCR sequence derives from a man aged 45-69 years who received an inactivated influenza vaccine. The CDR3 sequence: CSARDRGHVYQPQHF. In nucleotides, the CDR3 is TGCAGTGCTCGTGACAGGGGGCATGTTTATCAGCCCCAGCATTTT.